The next 20 T cell receptor beta chains were all read from a single sample in a study of identical twins. TCRdb reprocessed the 5' RACE reads with MiXCR, giving one entry per CDR3 protein. The sample shows 300,000 to 400,000 distinct CDR3 sequences, 10% to 15% of them seen only once. The sample was also reused in another study, on yellow fever vaccine responses in identical twins.

Sequencing was done on a sample of CD8+ T cells sorted from blood. The receptors originated from a woman aged 18-30 years in good health.

This clonotype appeared a few times. This rearrangement joins TRBV12-3 or TRBV12-4 to TRBJ1-5; 7 bases are a match to TRBD1. J lost 4 bases, V lost 0 bases, and 6 bases had no gene match. This CDR3 region has 16 residues. The CDR3 loop is CASSLADLQGNQPQHF. In DNA form, the CDR3 reads TGTGCCAGCAGTTTAGCCGACTTACAGGGGAATCAGCCCCAGCATTTT.

CDR3 in amino acids: CATSPQRQNTEAFF. The CDR3 DNA sequence: TGTGCCACCAGCCCACAAAGGCAGAACACTGAAGCTTTCTTT. This rearrangement joins TRBV15 to TRBJ1-1; D call uncertain. This CDR3 region has 14 residues. Trimming cost V 5 bases and J 1 base, with 11 bases left between them. Looked up from germline, CDR1 is LNHNV and CDR2 is YYDKDF (reference sequence).

The chain is built from TRBV10-2 and TRBJ2-5, with D possibly matching TRBD1 (6 bases). V dropped 8 bases and J dropped 3 bases, with 16 bases sitting between them. The CDR3 is 14 residues long. Germline V gene sequence: CDR1 WSHSY, CDR2 SAAADI. The CDR3 protein is CASPRGQKKETQYF. CDR3 coding DNA: TGCGCCAGCCCCCGCGGACAGAAGAAAGAGACCCAGTACTTC.

The rearrangement joins TRBV7-9 to TRBJ2-7; D gene unclear. The V gene lost 3 bases and the J gene lost 4 bases, with 7 bases spanning the gap. Germline V gene sequence: CDR1 SEHNR, CDR2 FQNEAQ (reference sequence). The CDR3 has 12 amino acids. DNA of the CDR3: TGTGCCAGCAGCTTTAACAAGTACGAGCAGTACGTC. Translated: CASSFNKYEQYV.

Points on this clonotype: At one boundary the junction diverges from the germline segment, which might be a read error. The chain employs TRBV20-1 and TRBJ2-2, with 10 bases fitting TRBD2. CDR1 and CDR2 from the germline V gene are DFQATT and SNEGSKA (reference sequence). This CDR3 is built from 18 residues. The CDR3, as DNA: TGCTGTGCTAGAGATCCTCTTGCTAGCGGGAGCGTCACCGGGGAGCTGTTTTTT. Its protein product is CCARDPLASGSVTGELFF.

The sample holds a few counts of this clonotype. The chain links TRBV15 to TRBJ2-5; 10 bases line up with TRBD2. Germline CDR1 and CDR2: LNHNV and YYDKDF (reference sequence). The CDR3 is made up of 15 amino acids. J lost 3 bases, V lost 1 base, and 2 bases had no gene match. This CDR3 is CATSRVGLAKETQYF. The DNA of the CDR3 is TGTGCCACCAGCAGAGTGGGACTAGCGAAAGAGACCCAGTACTTC.

This clonotype was detected many times. This sequence joins TRBV10-3 and TRBJ2-7; 8 nucleotides agree with TRBD2. Trimming took 6 bases from V and 7 from J; bases not matched to a gene: 2. Germline values: CDR1 ENHRY, CDR2 SYGVKD. The CDR3 has 11 amino acids. CDR3 nucleotides: TGTGCCATCAGCGGGGGGGCTGAGCAGTACTTC. Translation: CAISGGAEQYF.

This clonotype was found a few times. J is TRBJ2-1 and V is TRBV7-9; TRBD2 agrees at 9 bases. Germline CDR1 and CDR2: SEHNR and FQNEAQ (reference sequence). Trimming cost V 4 bases and J 5 bases; bases outside gene matches: 9. The CDR3 is made up of 16 amino acids. For the CDR3, the DNA is TGTGCCAGCAGCTCACGTAGCGGGGGACTCCACAATGAGCAGTTCTTC. Amino acid sequence: CASSSRSGGLHNEQFF.

The V gene is TRBV19, the J gene TRBJ2-7; weak D call: TRBD1 (6 bases). The CDR3 contains 13 residues. Germline assignment: CDR1 LNHDA and CDR2 SQIVND (reference sequence). V was clipped by 5 bases and J by 3 bases, with 11 bases between them. The CDR3 coding sequence is TGTGCCAGTAGTCCCCAGGACAGCTACGAGCAGTACTTC. Its protein product is CASSPQDSYEQYF.

This clonotype was seen ten or more times. The chain has TRBV12-5 and TRBJ2-7, with 15 bases lining up with TRBD2. Germline lookup yields CDR1 LGHNT and CDR2 FRNRAP. The CDR3 extends over 18 amino acids. The J segment lost 6 bases and the V segment lost 7 bases, leaving 16 bases of the junction unmatched. In DNA, the CDR3 is TGTGCTAGTGCCCAATCCAGGACTAGCGGGAGGGCAGCGAGCGAGCAGTACTTC. Translating it yields CASAQSRTSGRAASEQYF.

The gene calls are TRBV29-1 and TRBJ2-7; the D is unclear. The CDR3 contains 13 residues. Trimming pared 2 bases from V and 2 bases from J, leaving 10 bases between. Germline CDR1 reads SQVTM; CDR2 reads ANQGSEA. The CDR3 sequence: CSVEQASPYEQYF. CDR3 bases: TGCAGCGTTGAACAGGCCTCCCCCTACGAGCAGTACTTC.

This clonotype was detected only a few times. The chain couples TRBV12-3 or TRBV12-4 to TRBJ1-4; the D gene is possibly TRBD1 (5 bases). There are 15 residues in the CDR3. Trimming stripped 5 bases from V and 4 bases from J, with 14 bases between. CDR3 nucleotide sequence: TGTGCCAGCAGTCCAGCGACAGTGATTAATGAAAAACTGTTTTTT. Translated, it gives CASSPATVINEKLFF.

This clonotype was found a few times. The rearrangement uses TRBV12-3 or TRBV12-4 and TRBJ1-2; 10 bases fit TRBD1. The J segment lost 6 bases and the V segment lost 2 bases, leaving 9 bases of the junction unmatched. CDR3 length: 16 amino acids. CDR3 sequence reads: CASSLLMTGGDDGYTF. The CDR3 nucleotides are TGTGCCAGCAGTTTATTGATGACAGGGGGCGACGATGGCTACACCTTC.

This clonotype was picked up a small number of times. The V call is TRBV20-1, the J call TRBJ2-1; 11 nucleotides align to TRBD2. The length of the CDR3 is 17 residues. V lost 0 bases to trimming and J lost 5 bases; unmatched junction nucleotides: 9. Germline CDR1 and CDR2: DFQATT and SNEGSKA (reference sequence). As DNA, the CDR3 is TGCAGTGCTAGAGATCGGGCGACTAGCGGGACAAACAATGAGCAGTTCTTC. Protein product: CSARDRATSGTNNEQFF.

This clonotype has just a few counts. The chain combines TRBV4-1 with TRBJ2-7; 7 positions agree with TRBD1. The CDR3 covers 16 residues. The J segment lost 3 bases and the V segment lost 1 base, leaving 9 bases of the junction unmatched. CDR1 and CDR2 from the germline V gene are MGHRA and YSYEKL. CDR3 sequence: CASSQGQGSSLYEQYV. The CDR3 bases are TGCGCCAGCAGCCAAGGACAGGGTAGCTCCCTCTACGAGCAGTACGTC.

This clonotype showed up many times. V gene TRBV27 combines with J gene TRBJ2-1; TRBD1 matches 7 bases. Germline V gives CDR1 MNHEY, CDR2 SMNVEV (reference sequence). V lost 2 bases and J lost 3; bases outside the gene matches: 4. The CDR3 has 15 residues. The CDR3: CASSLSRGNYNEQFF. The DNA of the CDR3 is TGTGCCAGCAGTTTAAGCAGGGGGAACTACAATGAGCAGTTCTTC.

In this sample, this clonotype turned up many times. The chain links TRBV11-2 to TRBJ2-5; 12 bases agree with TRBD2. CDR1 is SGHAT, CDR2 FQNNGV, per germline. The CDR3 loop spans 14 amino acids. After removal of 6 bases from V and 5 bases from J, the junction contained 4 bases not matched to a gene. In DNA, the CDR3 is TGTGCCAGCAGTCTAGCGGGAGGGAGCGAGACCCAGTACTTC. Encoded protein: CASSLAGGSETQYF.

The table lists this clonotype with a few counts. The junction and the germline gene differ at one end; a read error may be behind it. The chain links TRBV7-9 to TRBJ2-1; the match to TRBD2 covers 10 bases. The CDR3 consists of 15 residues. In germline, CDR1 is SEHNR, CDR2 FQNEAQ (reference sequence). The CDR3 spells CASSLASGGVNEQFF. In nucleotides, the CDR3 is TGTGCCAGCAGCCTAGCTAGCGGGGGAGTTAATGAGCAGTTCTTC. Using reference TRBV7-9 and TRBJ2-1 for the parts outside the CDR3, the full variable domain is DTGVSQNPRHKITKRGQNVTFRCDPISEHNRLYWYRQTLGQGPEFLTYFQNEAQLEKSRLLSDRFSAERPKGSFSTLEIQRTEQGDSAMYLCASSLASGGVNEQFFGPGTRLTVL.

This clonotype was found a few times. The chain employs TRBV12-3 or TRBV12-4 and TRBJ2-7, with a weak D call TRBD1 (6 bases). Trimming shortened V by 3 bases and J by 0 bases, and 12 bases separated the two germline ends. The CDR3 covers 15 residues. CDR3 sequence reads: CASSFGPGHSYEQYF. As DNA, the CDR3 is TGTGCCAGCAGTTTCGGTCCGGGACACTCCTACGAGCAGTACTTC.

This clonotype was seen only a few times. The V call is TRBV27, the J call TRBJ1-6; TRBD1 matches at 9 bases. CDR1 is MNHEY, CDR2 SMNVEV, per germline (reference sequence). The J segment lost 9 bases and the V segment lost 7 bases, leaving 7 bases of the junction unmatched. The CDR3 is 14 residues long. The CDR3 bases are TGTGCCAGCACTAGGGGGACAGGGACTTCACCCCTCCACTTT. Translation: CASTRGTGTSPLHF.